This TCR beta chain was sequenced for a study of cytomegalovirus exposure and HLA in healthy donors. Study-level points and caveats: In all likelihood, a cluster of highly shared sequence variants was a sequencing artifact. Earlier analysis yielded a pattern in which most TCR beta V segments were productive about 90% or about 30% of the time. Per a later analysis, HLA-associated TCR beta chains showed more clonal expansion than other, equally common TCR beta chains. The authors later linked a missense DCLRE1C variant to TCR beta V- and J-gene trimming.

The CDR3 runs 12 residues. Trimming took 10 bases from V and 4 from J, leaving 13 bases between them. Germline V CDR1 and CDR2: LNHDA, SQIVND (reference sequence). A note on this clone: The antigen is not known.

PCR primers comprised 60 Vbeta and 13 Jbeta primers. Generated by immunoSEQ multiplex PCR, the TCRdb table keeps only in-frame clones and is missing some. The data contain around 150,000 clones, around 76% of them singletons. The receptor was isolated from a girl aged 5-17 years in good health and CMV-seropositive. V usage is TRBV19 and J usage is TRBJ1-2; no reliable D call. The sequencing sample was made of PBMCs. In nucleotides, the CDR3 is TGTGCCACCTCCGGGTCTTCCTATGGCTACACCTTC. Its translation: CATSGSSYGYTF.